A single sample is the source of the 6 T cell receptor beta chains below, sequenced in a study of blood T cell repertoires in COVID-19. The data were produced by immunoSEQ multiplex PCR, yet TCRdb's version contains in-frame clones alone and is incomplete. The sample has about 130,000 clones, around three quarters seen once. Sequenced material: peripheral blood. Receptors originate from a human donor in a cohort sampled during active COVID-19.

The chain recombines TRBV2 with TRBJ2-1, with TRBD1 identical over 7 bases. This CDR3 comprises 14 residues. Germline values: CDR1 SNHLY, CDR2 FYNNEI. V shed 4 bases and J 5 bases; nucleotides not matched to a gene: 5. Written as DNA, the CDR3 is TGTGCCAGCAGTGTACAGGGGCGGAACAATGAGCAGTTCTTC. The encoded protein is CASSVQGRNNEQFF.

This clone was observed a handful of times. The genes are TRBV5-1 and TRBJ1-5; D perhaps matches TRBD1 (6 bases). The germline V and J ends were trimmed by 1 base and 4 bases, with 6 bases remaining between them. CDR1 and CDR2 (germline): SGHRS, YFSETQ. The CDR3 totals 13 residues. CDR3 DNA: TGCGCCAGCAGCTTGACAGGGAATCAGCCCCAGCATTTT. Translating it yields CASSLTGNQPQHF.

The chain employs TRBV7-9 and TRBJ1-2; D remains unclear. This CDR3 is built from 14 residues. Germline loops: CDR1 SEHNR, CDR2 FQNEAQ (reference sequence). V was clipped by 5 bases and J by 0 bases, with 10 bases between them. The CDR3 sequence is CASSPHGANYGYTF. CDR3 nucleotide sequence: TGTGCCAGCAGCCCCCACGGAGCTAACTATGGCTACACCTTC.

V and J are TRBV10-3 and TRBJ2-7, with 7 positions matching TRBD2. The CDR3 runs 15 residues. Trimming removed 4 bases from V and 4 bases from J; junction bases left unmatched: 10. Germline CDR1 ENHRY, CDR2 SYGVKD. The CDR3 spells CAISGGTGTTYEQYF. The DNA for the CDR3 is TGTGCCATCAGTGGGGGGACCGGGACTACTTACGAGCAGTACTTC.

V is TRBV28 and J is TRBJ1-4, with D possibly matching TRBD1 (6 bases). The V and J ends lost 5 bases and 5 bases respectively, with 12 bases between them. This CDR3 has 14 amino acids. CDR1 is MDHEN, CDR2 SYDVKM, per germline. CDR3 nucleotide sequence: TGTGCCAGCAGTCCGGGACATAAAAATGAAAAACTGTTTTTT. Translation gives CASSPGHKNEKLFF.

The chain is built from TRBV5-8 and TRBJ2-4; D might be TRBD2 (6 bases). Trimming took 0 bases from V and 7 from J, leaving 11 bases between them. Per germline, CDR1 SGHTS and CDR2 YDEGEE. The CDR3 sequence is 14 residues long. CDR3 bases: TGTGCCAGCAGCTTGGAGGCGGGGTCTAACATTCAGTACTTC. Translating gives CASSLEAGSNIQYF. Complete variable domain (other parts from reference TRBV5-8 and TRBJ2-4): EAGVTQSPTHLIKTRGQQATLRCSPISGHTSVYWYQQALGLGLQFLLWYDEGEERNRGNFPPRFSGRQFPNYSSELNVNALELEDSALYLCASSLEAGSNIQYFGAGTRLSVL.